A single sample is the source of the 3 T cell receptor beta chains below, sequenced in a study of T cells after yellow fever vaccination. TCRdb itself ran the 5' RACE reads through MiXCR, one entry per CDR3 protein. This sample has a few hundred thousand distinct CDR3 sequences; roughly 17% occur once, and the top ten carry 17%. The sample here was PBMCs, taken about 5 days after the first yellow fever vaccination. Every receptor here comes from a man younger than 35 who received the YFV17D yellow fever vaccine.

In this sample, this clonotype turned up a few times. The chain has TRBV20-1 and TRBJ1-1; D gene ambiguous. Trimming removed 5 bases from V and 0 bases from J, with 10 bases in between. The CDR3 has 13 residues. Germline V CDR1 and CDR2: DFQATT, SNEGSKA (reference sequence). In DNA, the CDR3 is TGCAGTGCTCCTACGGTGGTGAACACTGAAGCTTTCTTT. Its protein product is CSAPTVVNTEAFF.

This clonotype was counted a few times. The V gene is TRBV28, the J gene TRBJ2-2; a weak D match, TRBD1 (6 bases). The germline gives CDR1 MDHEN, CDR2 SYDVKM. Trimming took 11 bases from V and 0 from J, leaving 10 bases between them. The CDR3 loop spans 13 amino acids. The CDR3 coding sequence is TGTGCCTCCTGGACAGCGAACACCGGGGAGCTGTTTTTT. Translated, it gives CASWTANTGELFF.

The chain recombines TRBV12-3 or TRBV12-4 with TRBJ1-1; D unresolved. The germline V and J ends were trimmed by 3 bases and 6 bases, with 5 bases remaining between them. The CDR3 is 11 residues long. CDR3 protein: CASSFPPEAFF. The CDR3 DNA reads TGTGCCAGCAGTTTCCCCCCTGAAGCTTTCTTT.